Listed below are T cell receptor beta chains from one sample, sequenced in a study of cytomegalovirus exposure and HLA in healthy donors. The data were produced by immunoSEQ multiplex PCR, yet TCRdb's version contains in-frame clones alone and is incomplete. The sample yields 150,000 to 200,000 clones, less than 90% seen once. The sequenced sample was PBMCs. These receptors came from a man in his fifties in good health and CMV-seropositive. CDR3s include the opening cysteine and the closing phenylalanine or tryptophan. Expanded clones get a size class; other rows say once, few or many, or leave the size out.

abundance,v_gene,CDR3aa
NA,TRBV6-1,CASSAGFPTNEKLFF
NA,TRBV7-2,CASSQDRDSYNEQFF
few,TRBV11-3,CASSQGLAGVTDTQYF
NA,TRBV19,CASSVFLARSSYNEQFF
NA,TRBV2,CASREQGIRNSPLHF
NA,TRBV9,CASSAGDSSGNTIYF
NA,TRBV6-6,CASSQGQGALYEQYF
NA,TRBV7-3,CASSLNGWELFF
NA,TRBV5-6,CASSSRQGGRETQYF
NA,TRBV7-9,CASSLAEGAIAEAFF
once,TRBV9,CASTLGDSNNEQFF
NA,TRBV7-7,CASSLSGAGELFF
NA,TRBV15,CATSPGGPADTQYF
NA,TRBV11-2,CASSRTVYEQYF
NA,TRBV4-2,CASSQGSGEAPGELFF
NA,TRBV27,CASIPTSGTSYEQYF
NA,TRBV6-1,CASSDRGGRGYTF
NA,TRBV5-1,CASSSGTSGSEQFF
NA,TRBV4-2,CASSQLGRANTGELFF
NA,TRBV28,CASRKTGGGNQPQHF
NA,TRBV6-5,CASSRDRLANQPQHF
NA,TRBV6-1,CASSGRTGGPDTQYF
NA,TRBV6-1,CASSEALRSTGSSEAFF
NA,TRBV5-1,CASSLVLDETQYF
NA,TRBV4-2,CASSQELGQETQYF
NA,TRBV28,CASSLTWGVVAQPQHF
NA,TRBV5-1,CASRPDFASGAYNEQFF
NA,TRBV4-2,CASSLAGGHLVNEQFF